Below, 2 T cell receptor beta chains from the same sample are listed, as sequenced in a study of shared clonotypes between healthy human individuals. TCRdb's copy holds only in-frame clones and misses some; the assay was immunoSEQ multiplex PCR. This table holds approximately 460,000 clones, over 60% found once. Sequenced: PBMCs. These receptors were obtained from a middle-aged woman in good health. Some clones in this sample may be carry-over from other donors' samples.

The chain carries TRBV5-6 and TRBJ1-4; no definite D call. Per germline, CDR1 SGHDT and CDR2 YYEEEE. The V end was cut by 0 bases, the J end by 6 bases, with 6 bases between. This CDR3 has 13 residues. CDR3 in amino acids: CASSLAGDEKLFF. The CDR3 DNA reads TGTGCCAGCAGCTTGGCCGGGGATGAAAAACTGTTTTTT.

This clone was detected only once. The CDR3 region is CASSYRKGDTEAFF. The CDR3 nucleotides read TGTGCCAGCAGTTACAGGAAGGGGGACACTGAAGCTTTCTTT. The V and J genes are TRBV6-5 and TRBJ1-1; the D gene is possibly TRBD1 (6 bases). Germline CDR1 and CDR2: MNHEY and SVGAGI. V was cut by 2 bases and J by 3 bases, with 10 bases left in between. There are 14 residues in the CDR3.